This entry lists 21 T cell receptor beta chains sequenced from one sample in a study of blood T cell repertoires in COVID-19. Clones were read by immunoSEQ multiplex PCR, and TCRdb kept only the in-frame ones, dropping some. Here the sample spans about 180,000 clones, 70% to 90% being singletons. The source material was peripheral blood. These receptor sequences come from a man aged 65 to 85 with active or convalescent COVID-19.

The gene calls are TRBV5-1 and TRBJ1-1, with 9 bases lining up with TRBD1. The CDR3 extends over 16 amino acids. Germline values: CDR1 SGHRS, CDR2 YFSETQ. The trim removed 2 bases at V and 4 bases at J, leaving 9 bases unmatched. The DNA for the CDR3 is TGCGCCAGCAGCTTAGCAGGGACAGGGTTGGGCACTGAAGCTTTCTTT. This encodes CASSLAGTGLGTEAFF.

The chain links TRBV7-2 to TRBJ2-1; D is unclear. Trimming removed 4 bases from V and 3 bases from J, with 13 bases in between. Germline loops: CDR1 SGHTA, CDR2 FQGNSA. The CDR3 is 15 residues long. CDR3 DNA sequence: TGTGCCAGCAGCTCCCAAACGGCGGTCTACAATGAGCAGTTCTTC. This encodes CASSSQTAVYNEQFF. Variable domain in full (rest from reference TRBV7-2 and TRBJ2-1): GAGVSQSPSNKVTEKGKDVELRCDPISGHTALYWYRQSLGQGLEFLIYFQGNSAPDKSGLPSDRFSAERTGGSVSTLTIQRTQQEDSAVYLCASSSQTAVYNEQFFGPGTRLTVL.

This clone has a handful of counts. The rearrangement uses TRBV10-1 and TRBJ2-2, with TRBD1 matching over 7 bases. This CDR3 spans 17 amino acids. Trimming took 0 bases from V and 6 from J; bases not matched to a gene: 10. Looked up from germline, CDR1 is WNHNN and CDR2 is SYGVQD (reference sequence). This CDR3 reads CASSESLGDRAAGELFF. CDR3 coding DNA: TGCGCCAGCAGTGAGTCACTGGGCGACAGGGCGGCCGGGGAGCTGTTTTTT.

This chain links TRBV27 with TRBJ2-7, with 8 bases identical to TRBD1. CDR3 length equals 16 residues. The germline V gene encodes CDR1 MNHEY and CDR2 SMNVEV (reference sequence). Trimming took 5 bases from V and 2 from J; bases not matched to a gene: 11. The CDR3 coding sequence is TGTGCCAGCAGTCCCTTCGGACAGGGCTATACCTACGAGCAGTACTTC. This gives the protein CASSPFGQGYTYEQYF.

The rearrangement uses TRBV19 and TRBJ1-5; no clear D. Trimming cost V 7 bases and J 2 bases, with 15 bases left between them. This CDR3 spans 15 amino acids. Germline V gene lookup returns CDR1 LNHDA and CDR2 SQIVND (reference sequence). CDR3 sequence (DNA): TGTGCCAGTACTCACTCAAGTTTTCGCAATCAGCCCCAGCATTTT. It codes for CASTHSSFRNQPQHF.

V gene TRBV7-9 combines with J gene TRBJ2-1; D remains ambiguous. V shed 7 bases and J shed 0 bases, with 16 bases lying between them. CDR1 and CDR2 (germline): SEHNR, FQNEAQ (reference sequence). The CDR3 spans 16 residues. The CDR3 sequence is CASIGFSSSSYNEQFF. The CDR3 DNA sequence: TGTGCCAGCATAGGTTTTTCTTCTAGCTCCTACAATGAGCAGTTCTTC.

This clone was counted once. V and J are TRBV9 and TRBJ2-5; TRBD1 is a possible D gene (6 bases). V shed 5 bases and J shed 5 bases, with 10 bases lying between them. Germline V gene sequence: CDR1 SGDLS, CDR2 YYNGEE. This CDR3 is 12 amino acids long. The CDR3 DNA reads as TGTGCCAGCAGGGGGGCGGGTGAGACCCAGTACTTC. It encodes CASRGAGETQYF.

This clone was picked up one time. The gene calls are TRBV11-2 and TRBJ2-1; 9 bases line up with TRBD2. The ends lost 5 bases at V and 9 bases at J; junction bases unmatched: 14. Germline V gene lookup returns CDR1 SGHAT and CDR2 FQNNGV. The CDR3 loop spans 16 amino acids. The CDR3 sequence: CASSPIWGGRASEQFF. CDR3 bases: TGTGCCAGCAGCCCCATTTGGGGCGGGAGGGCCTCTGAGCAGTTCTTC. The full variable domain, its missing parts supplied by reference TRBV11-2 and TRBJ2-1, is EAGVAQSPRYKIIEKRQSVAFWCNPISGHATLYWYQQILGQGPKLLIQFQNNGVVDDSQLPKDRFSAERLKGVDSTLKIQPAKLEDSAVYLCASSPIWGGRASEQFFGPGTRLTVL.

The chain has TRBV3-1 (or the pseudogene TRBV3-2) and TRBJ2-1; D may be TRBD1 (5 bases). The CDR3 runs to 11 residues. Trimming shortened V by 5 bases and J by 9 bases, and 8 bases separated the two germline ends. Germline CDR1 LGHDT, CDR2 YNNKEL (reference sequence). Here the CDR3 reads CASSTTGEQFF. The CDR3 DNA sequence: TGTGCCAGCAGCACCACAGGTGAGCAGTTCTTC.

The V gene is TRBV28, the J gene TRBJ1-4; 10 nucleotides match TRBD1. The trim removed 6 bases at V and 10 bases at J, leaving 14 bases unmatched. Germline assignment: CDR1 MDHEN and CDR2 SYDVKM. The CDR3 extends over 16 amino acids. CDR3 in DNA: TGTGCCAGCAGACCCGGTGTCGGGACAGGGGAGCGAAAACTGTTTTTT. Translated: CASRPGVGTGERKLFF.

This chain links TRBV19 with TRBJ1-1; TRBD1 agrees at 7 bases. The CDR3 consists of 16 residues. The germline gives CDR1 LNHDA, CDR2 SQIVND (reference sequence). Trimming removed 5 bases from V and 5 bases from J; junction bases left unmatched: 14. The CDR3 DNA is TGTGCCAGTAGTCGATCGTGGACAGGAGTACGAACTGAAGCTTTCTTT. Encoded protein: CASSRSWTGVRTEAFF.

This clone is a singleton in its sample. V is TRBV5-1 and J is TRBJ2-7, with TRBD1 matching 9 bases. Trimming took 1 base from V and 5 from J; bases not matched to a gene: 16. Germline loops: CDR1 SGHRS, CDR2 YFSETQ. The CDR3 runs to 18 residues. The CDR3 loop reads CASSLMVVRTGVSHEQYF. In DNA form, the CDR3 reads TGCGCCAGCAGCTTGATGGTGGTCCGGACAGGGGTGTCCCACGAGCAGTACTTC.

This clone was detected only a few times. The V gene is TRBV27, the J gene TRBJ1-5; 7 nucleotides agree with TRBD1. V was clipped by 3 bases and J by 4 bases; unmatched bases: 3. The CDR3 loop spans 14 amino acids. CDR1 is MNHEY, CDR2 SMNVEV, per germline (reference sequence). CDR3 nucleotide sequence: TGTGCCAGCAGTTTGACAGGGCTAAATCAGCCCCAGCATTTT. Residues: CASSLTGLNQPQHF.

The V gene is TRBV30, the J gene TRBJ2-7, with TRBD2 as a possible D gene (5 bases). V was trimmed by 0 bases and J by 5 bases, leaving 14 bases between them. Germline-derived CDR1 and CDR2 are GTSNPN and SVGIG (reference sequence). This CDR3 region has 14 residues. DNA for the CDR3: TGTGCCTGGAGTGTACTAGTGAGAATAGACGAGCAGTACTTC. Translated, it gives CAWSVLVRIDEQYF. Full variable domain (outside the CDR3, taken from reference TRBV30 and TRBJ2-7): SQTIHQWPATLVQPVGSPLSLECTVEGTSNPNLYWYRQAAGRGLQLLFYSVGIGQISSEVPQNLSASRPQDRQFILSSKKLLLSDSGFYLCAWSVLVRIDEQYFGPGTRLTVT.

The chain combines TRBV12-3 or TRBV12-4 with TRBJ2-1; TRBD2 might be the D (5 bases). Deletions cut 6 bases from V and 7 bases from J, with 13 bases between. There are 13 residues in the CDR3. The CDR3 loop is CASSEGRLNEQFF. For the CDR3, the DNA is TGTGCCAGCAGCGAGGGCAGGTTGAATGAGCAGTTCTTC.

The chain has TRBV5-1 and TRBJ2-3; 8 bases fit TRBD1. There are 14 residues in the CDR3. Germline V gives CDR1 SGHRS, CDR2 YFSETQ. V lost 5 bases, J lost 4 bases, and 6 bases stayed unmatched. The CDR3 loop reads CASRRPGGPDTQYF. As DNA, the CDR3 is TGCGCCAGCAGGCGGCCAGGGGGCCCAGATACGCAGTATTTT.

CDR3 coding DNA: TGTGCCAGTAGTGCGGACAGGGCTGCTAATGAAAAACTGTTTTTT. It specifies CASSADRAANEKLFF. The chain links TRBV19 to TRBJ1-4; 8 bases align to TRBD1. The CDR3 contains 15 residues. The trim removed 5 bases at V and 3 bases at J, leaving 5 bases unmatched. Germline V gene sequence: CDR1 LNHDA, CDR2 SQIVND (reference sequence).

V is TRBV11-2 and J is TRBJ1-1; D possibly corresponds to TRBD1 (5 bases). Germline CDR1 SGHAT, CDR2 FQNNGV. The CDR3 has 11 amino acids. Trimming stripped 3 bases from V and 8 bases from J, with 7 bases between. The CDR3 bases are TGTGCCAGCAGCTTGGAGGGGGAAGCTTTCTTT. This sequence encodes CASSLEGEAFF.

This chain links TRBV29-1 with TRBJ2-7, with 12 bases aligning to TRBD2. The germline CDR1 and CDR2 sequences are SQVTM and ANQGSEA. Unmatched junction bases numbered 12, after V lost 5 bases and J lost 7 bases. The CDR3 covers 15 residues. The CDR3 DNA sequence: TGCAGCGTTTGGGTGGGGCTAGCGGGAGGGGATGAGCAGTACTTC. Protein: CSVWVGLAGGDEQYF.

The CDR3 is CASRGRPRTDTQYF. CDR3 bases: TGTGCCAGCAGGGGCAGGCCCCGCACAGATACGCAGTATTTT. The chain carries TRBV27 and TRBJ2-3; D is undetermined. This CDR3 region has 14 residues. Trimming cost V 6 bases and J 1 base, with 11 bases left between them. Germline lookup yields CDR1 MNHEY and CDR2 SMNVEV (reference sequence).

The chain combines TRBV10-3 with TRBJ1-2, with 9 bases that match TRBD1. Germline lookup yields CDR1 ENHRY and CDR2 SYGVKD. The ends lost 3 bases at V and 7 bases at J; junction bases unmatched: 12. This CDR3 is 16 amino acids long. CDR3 coding DNA: TGTGCCATCAGTGACGGTACGGGACAGGGCAGGGCTGGCTACACCTTC. Translating it yields CAISDGTGQGRAGYTF.